The rows below give T cell receptor beta chains drawn from one sample of a study of PD-L1 blockade in urothelial cancer. The data were produced by immunoSEQ multiplex PCR, yet TCRdb's version contains in-frame clones alone and is incomplete. Of 95,000 to 150,000 clones listed, 86% were seen once; the top ten hold 2% to 3%. The source was PBMCs, collected around atezolizumab (anti-PD-L1) treatment. All receptors come from a man aged 45-65 years with urothelial cancer. Both conserved end residues are part of each CDR3. The D gene is left open where the match is weak. Size tells how often a clone was seen (once, few, many) or the class of an expanded clone, and some rows leave it out.

j_gene: TRBJ1-2
d_gene: TRBD1
v_gene: TRBV25-1
abundance: -
CDR3aa: CASSRTGGYGYTF
CDR3nt: TGTGCCAGCAGCAGGACAGGGGGGTATGGCTACACCTTC

j_gene: TRBJ1-1
d_gene: TRBD1
v_gene: TRBV6-1
abundance: -
CDR3aa: CASKQGVNTEAFF
CDR3nt: TGTGCCAGCAAGCAGGGGGTGAACACTGAAGCTTTCTTT

j_gene: TRBJ2-1
d_gene: -
v_gene: TRBV27
abundance: -
CDR3aa: CASSLGLEQFF
CDR3nt: TGTGCCAGCAGTTTGGGCCTTGAGCAGTTCTTC

j_gene: TRBJ1-5
d_gene: TRBD1
v_gene: TRBV12-5
abundance: -
CDR3aa: CASGSGQGNQPQHF
CDR3nt: TGTGCTAGTGGTTCCGGACAGGGAAATCAGCCCCAGCATTTT

j_gene: TRBJ2-1
d_gene: TRBD1
v_gene: TRBV27
abundance: -
CDR3aa: CASGQTGTGNYNEQFF
CDR3nt: TGTGCCAGCGGACAAACCGGGACAGGGAACTACAATGAGCAGTTCTTC

j_gene: TRBJ1-2
d_gene: TRBD1
v_gene: TRBV9
abundance: many
CDR3aa: CASSDTGGTGYGYTF
CDR3nt: TGTGCCAGCAGCGATACAGGGGGCACCGGCTATGGCTACACCTTC

j_gene: TRBJ2-7
d_gene: -
v_gene: TRBV5-4
abundance: -
CDR3aa: CASSFRAGTYEQYF
CDR3nt: TGTGCCAGCAGCTTCCGGGCAGGGACCTACGAGCAGTACTTC

j_gene: TRBJ1-2
d_gene: -
v_gene: TRBV19
abundance: -
CDR3aa: CASSNEAQGSGYTF
CDR3nt: TGTGCCAGTAGTAATGAAGCTCAGGGGTCTGGCTACACCTTC

j_gene: TRBJ2-1
d_gene: -
v_gene: TRBV15
abundance: -
CDR3aa: CATSRPGRLEYNEQFF
CDR3nt: TGTGCCACCAGCAGACCTGGGAGGCTGGAGTACAATGAGCAGTTCTTC

j_gene: TRBJ2-6
d_gene: TRBD1
v_gene: TRBV5-1
abundance: -
CDR3aa: CASSLGTGDGANVLTF
CDR3nt: TGCGCCAGCAGCTTGGGGACAGGGGATGGGGCCAACGTCCTGACTTTC

j_gene: TRBJ2-2
d_gene: -
v_gene: TRBV6-5
abundance: -
CDR3aa: CASSFGTSTGELFF
CDR3nt: TGTGCCAGCAGTTTCGGAACTAGCACCGGGGAGCTGTTTTTT

j_gene: TRBJ2-1
d_gene: -
v_gene: TRBV11-2
abundance: -
CDR3aa: CASSFGGSTYNEQFF
CDR3nt: TGTGCCAGCAGCTTCGGCGGCTCCACCTACAATGAGCAGTTCTTC

j_gene: TRBJ2-7
d_gene: -
v_gene: TRBV5-5
abundance: few
CDR3aa: CASSLYTGVGLEQYF
CDR3nt: TGTGCCAGCAGCTTGTACACGGGAGTAGGGCTCGAGCAGTACTTC

j_gene: TRBJ2-3
d_gene: TRBD2
v_gene: TRBV7-8
abundance: -
CDR3aa: CASSRASGRATDTQYF
CDR3nt: TGTGCCAGCAGCCGAGCTAGCGGGAGAGCCACAGATACGCAGTATTTT

j_gene: TRBJ2-3
d_gene: -
v_gene: TRBV10-1
abundance: -
CDR3aa: CASSETKKRRDTQYF
CDR3nt: TGCGCCAGCAGTGAAACGAAGAAGAGGCGGGATACGCAGTATTTT

j_gene: TRBJ2-2
d_gene: TRBD2
v_gene: TRBV7-8
abundance: -
CDR3aa: CASSLEPTSGRNGELFF
CDR3nt: TGTGCCAGCAGCTTAGAACCGACTAGCGGGAGGAACGGGGAGCTGTTTTTT

j_gene: TRBJ1-6
d_gene: TRBD1
v_gene: TRBV28
abundance: -
CDR3aa: CASSPRTGLNSPLHF
CDR3nt: TGTGCCAGCAGTCCCCGGACAGGGTTAAATTCACCCCTCCACTTT

j_gene: TRBJ1-2
d_gene: TRBD1
v_gene: TRBV19
abundance: few
CDR3aa: CASRSTGTNYGYTF
CDR3nt: TGTGCCAGTAGGTCGACAGGGACTAACTATGGCTACACCTTC

j_gene: TRBJ2-3
d_gene: TRBD1
v_gene: TRBV5-1
abundance: -
CDR3aa: CASSPWTGGSQYF
CDR3nt: TGCGCCAGCAGCCCTTGGACAGGGGGCTCGCAGTATTTT

j_gene: TRBJ2-3
d_gene: TRBD2
v_gene: TRBV28
abundance: -
CDR3aa: CASSRGGSGTQYF
CDR3nt: TGTGCCAGCAGTCGGGGCGGGAGCGGTACGCAGTATTTT

j_gene: TRBJ1-5
d_gene: -
v_gene: TRBV19
abundance: -
CDR3aa: CASSWADRSNQPQHF
CDR3nt: TGTGCCAGTAGTTGGGCAGACAGAAGCAATCAGCCCCAGCATTTT

j_gene: TRBJ2-1
d_gene: TRBD2
v_gene: TRBV15
abundance: -
CDR3aa: CATSGRLAGYNEQFF
CDR3nt: TGTGCCACCAGCGGACGACTAGCAGGGTACAATGAGCAGTTCTTC

j_gene: TRBJ1-2
d_gene: TRBD1
v_gene: TRBV27
abundance: -
CDR3aa: CASSKQGTVGYTF
CDR3nt: TGTGCCAGCAGCAAACAGGGGACGGTTGGCTACACCTTC

j_gene: TRBJ1-5
d_gene: -
v_gene: TRBV15
abundance: -
CDR3aa: CATSSAPGGNQPQHF
CDR3nt: TGTGCCACCAGCAGCGCCCCAGGGGGCAATCAGCCCCAGCATTTT

j_gene: TRBJ2-1
d_gene: TRBD1
v_gene: TRBV6-1
abundance: -
CDR3aa: CASTAGTGFNEQFF
CDR3nt: TGTGCCAGCACCGCCGGGACAGGGTTCAATGAGCAGTTCTTC

j_gene: TRBJ2-1
d_gene: TRBD2
v_gene: TRBV5-4
abundance: few
CDR3aa: CASSPWTSGADNEQFF
CDR3nt: TGTGCCAGCAGCCCCTGGACTAGCGGGGCTGACAATGAGCAGTTCTTC

j_gene: TRBJ2-3
d_gene: -
v_gene: TRBV27
abundance: once
CDR3aa: CASSGEWIDTQYF
CDR3nt: TGTGCCAGCAGCGGAGAGTGGATAGATACGCAGTATTTT

j_gene: TRBJ2-5
d_gene: TRBD1
v_gene: TRBV28
abundance: -
CDR3aa: CASSLPGQSQETQYF
CDR3nt: TGTGCCAGCAGTCTCCCGGGACAGAGCCAAGAGACCCAGTACTTC

j_gene: TRBJ2-3
d_gene: -
v_gene: TRBV5-4
abundance: -
CDR3aa: CASSLERGGGAGTDTQYF
CDR3nt: TGTGCCAGCAGCTTGGAAAGGGGCGGGGGCGCAGGCACAGATACGCAGTATTTT

j_gene: TRBJ2-3
d_gene: -
v_gene: TRBV2
abundance: -
CDR3aa: CASSETASTQYF
CDR3nt: TGTGCCAGCAGTGAAACAGCTTCGACGCAGTATTTT

j_gene: TRBJ1-1
d_gene: -
v_gene: TRBV5-1
abundance: few
CDR3aa: CASANGGANTEAFF
CDR3nt: TGCGCCAGCGCCAACGGGGGGGCGAACACTGAAGCTTTCTTT

j_gene: TRBJ1-3
d_gene: -
v_gene: TRBV18
abundance: -
CDR3aa: CASSLGSPSSGNTIYF
CDR3nt: TGTGCCAGCTCACTGGGTAGCCCGAGCTCTGGAAACACCATATATTTT